The T cell receptor (beta chain) under discussion was sequenced for a study of CD8+CD57+ T cells in acquired aplastic anemia (dated by TCRdb to the late 2010s). A note on the overall study: On average, sorted CD4+ and CD8+ cells yielded around 3.5 ug of extracted DNA, with a range of about 0.19 to 30 ug. CD8+CD57+ expansion was defined as frequency above the mean frequency observed in healthy subjects. Overall results and qualifications from the work: Although twenty-nine CD8+ CDR3 sequences were shared by patients and controls, these sequences appeared highly expressed in patients and within the immunodominant clones of patients. No significant difference in CD8+ Simpson's diversity was found between patients and healthy controls (P=0.060).

Trimming at the junction amounts to 12 bases on V and 0 bases on J, and the germline ends lie 11 bases apart. Including cysteine and phenylalanine, the CDR3 has 13 amino acids. Of the read, only the CDR3 DNA is kept; its 39 bases are in frame from base 1. The CDR1 and CDR2 encoded by the germline V gene are KGHDR and SFDVKD. Patients chosen for sequencing had shown expansion of CD8+CD57+ cells by flow cytometry. Every patient had a diagnosis of severe acquired aplastic anemia based on International Study of Aplastic Anemia and Agranulocytosis and Camitta criteria. At the time blood was sampled, none of the patients had received any therapy. In this study, sorted CD4+ and CD8+ T cells from the blood of healthy subjects and of severe aplastic anemia patients had their TCR repertoires deep-sequenced. In the USA, patient enrollment took place under clinicaltrials.gov protocols 00001620, 01623167, 00001397, 00071045, 00081523 and 00961064. Ficoll-Paque density gradient centrifugation was used to isolate peripheral blood mononuclear cells. Before DNA extraction, CD4+ and CD8+ T cells were sorted by FACS or by magnetic beads.

Of note for this clonotype: No antigen is known for it. Base qualities are not provided; no much larger clone lies one nucleotide away.

TCR beta VDJ combination and CDR3 sequence profiling used genomic DNA as the template. An Illumina HiSeq 2000 was used for TCR repertoire sequencing. The study's processing was this. TRBV/TRBJ rearrangement plots, CDR3 size and DJ length profiles, and Simpson's diversity index were used to assess repertoires. The immunodominant clone was defined as the most abundant DNA sequence in deep sequencing data. CDR3 amino acid sequences were checked for sharing between subjects and were compared against published repertoires and the VDJdb database. TCRdb applied fastp at Q25 and MiXCR to the public reads, then kept only in-frame beta chains. Identical CDR3 protein sequences are pooled into one entry, listed with their most common genes and DNA. The V and J calls, along with clone size, are taken from TCRdb and not from the paper's own processing. A total of approximately 98,000 distinct CDR3 sequences appear in this sample, about 67% of them only once. The ten largest clones capture 65% of the sample.

The TCR was taken from a human donor with aplastic anemia. Sequenced sample: sorted CD4+, CD8+, or CD8+CD57+ T cells (not recorded which) from PBMCs. The chain employs TRBV24-1 and TRBJ1-5; there is no confident call for the D gene. The nucleotide sequence reads as follows: TGTGCCTCTCGGGCAGATAGCAATCAGCCCCAGCATTTT. This gives the protein CASRADSNQPQHF.